The 16 T cell receptor beta chains below all came from one sample that was sequenced in a study of cytomegalovirus exposure and HLA in healthy donors. The PCR had 60 Vbeta and 13 Jbeta primers. Profiling relied on immunoSEQ multiplex PCR, and the TCRdb table lists in-frame clones only, not all of them. The table for this sample gives 70,000 to 80,000 clones. Sequenced: PBMCs. Source of these receptors: a middle-aged man in good health and CMV-seronegative.

The chain uses TRBV9 and TRBJ2-3, with 9 bases matching TRBD1. The V and J ends lost 0 bases and 0 bases, in that order; junction bases with no gene match: 5. Germline V gene lookup returns CDR1 SGDLS and CDR2 YYNGEE. CDR3 size: 17 residues. CDR3 sequence reads: CASSVEGTGTSTDTQYF. The CDR3 nucleotides are TGTGCCAGCAGCGTAGAGGGGACAGGGACTAGCACAGATACGCAGTATTTT.

The chain joins TRBV30 to TRBJ2-7; 11 positions agree with TRBD1. This CDR3 is 13 amino acids long. V was pared by 3 bases and J by 8 bases, with 6 bases of the junction left unmatched. From germline, CDR1 is GTSNPN and CDR2 SVGIG (reference sequence). CDR3 bases: TGTGCCTGGAGGGAAGGACAGGGGGCGAAGCAGTACTTC. This gives the protein CAWREGQGAKQYF.

The chain carries TRBV7-3 and TRBJ2-3; 10 nucleotides match TRBD2. The V gene end was trimmed by 6 bases and the J gene end by 2 bases; junction bases not matched to a gene: 5. The CDR3 covers 15 residues. Looked up from germline, CDR1 is SGHTA and CDR2 is FQGTGA. In DNA, the CDR3 is TGTGCCAGCAGTTCTAGCGGGGGTTACACAGATACGCAGTATTTT. Amino acids: CASSSSGGYTDTQYF.

This chain joins TRBV30 and TRBJ1-2; D gene ambiguous. V gave up 3 bases and J gave up 4 bases, with 9 bases separating them. This CDR3 region has 12 residues. Germline V gene sequence: CDR1 GTSNPN, CDR2 SVGIG (reference sequence). The CDR3 region has the DNA TGTGCCTGGAGGGAGGGTCGCTATGGCTACACCTTC. The encoded protein is CAWREGRYGYTF. The full variable domain, in which reference TRBV30 and TRBJ1-2 provide the parts outside the CDR3, is SQTIHQWPATLVQPVGSPLSLECTVEGTSNPNLYWYRQAAGRGLQLLFYSVGIGQISSEVPQNLSASRPQDRQFILSSKKLLLSDSGFYLCAWREGRYGYTFGSGTRLTVV.

The genes are TRBV5-6 and TRBJ2-2; 10 bases map to TRBD1. Germline lookup yields CDR1 SGHDT and CDR2 YYEEEE. The CDR3 runs to 15 residues. V shed 4 bases and J 3 bases; nucleotides not matched to a gene: 3. The CDR3 bases are TGTGCCAGCAGCGTGACAGGGGGCTACACCGGGGAGCTGTTTTTT. It codes for CASSVTGGYTGELFF. Full variable domain (rest looked up from reference TRBV5-6 and TRBJ2-2): DAGVTQSPTHLIKTRGQQVTLRCSPKSGHDTVSWYQQALGQGPQFIFQYYEEEERQRGNFPDRFSGHQFPNYSSELNVNALLLGDSALYLCASSVTGGYTGELFFGEGSRLTVL.

Here the CDR3 reads CASSLSRQSGNTIYF. In nucleotides, the CDR3 is TGTGCCAGCAGTTTATCCCGACAGTCCGGAAACACCATATATTTT. The genes are TRBV28 and TRBJ1-3; D is perhaps TRBD1 (5 bases). Germline CDR1 reads MDHEN; CDR2 reads SYDVKM. The V and J ends lost 1 base and 4 bases respectively, with 11 bases between them. The CDR3 consists of 15 residues.

The J gene is TRBJ2-7, the V gene TRBV2; TRBD1 aligns across 7 bases. This CDR3 contains 13 residues. Losses at the gene ends were 2 bases for V and 9 bases for J; bases not matched to a gene: 7. In germline, CDR1 is SNHLY, CDR2 FYNNEI. The CDR3 loop reads CASSEQQGFVQYF. CDR3 DNA sequence: TGTGCCAGCAGTGAACAACAGGGGTTCGTGCAGTACTTC.

The chain recombines TRBV6-6 with TRBJ2-3, with a possible D match to TRBD2 (7 bases). The CDR3 sequence is 16 residues long. From germline, CDR1 is MNHNY and CDR2 SVGAGI (reference sequence). The V end lost 6 bases, the J end lost 2 bases, and 18 bases lay between the germline ends. The CDR3 DNA sequence: TGTGCCAGCAGCTCACGGGGGGCGGGGAACACAGATACGCAGTATTTT. Protein product: CASSSRGAGNTDTQYF.

The rearrangement uses TRBV6-5 and TRBJ2-7; a weak D match, TRBD1 (7 bases). V lost 7 bases, J lost 0 bases, and 16 bases lay in between. This CDR3 contains 15 residues. In germline, CDR1 is MNHEY, CDR2 SVGAGI. CDR3 residues: CASTPGGGRSYEQYF. CDR3 nucleotides: TGTGCCAGCACTCCCGGAGGGGGCCGCTCCTACGAGCAGTACTTC.

The J gene is TRBJ2-7, the V gene TRBV30; the match to TRBD1 covers 7 bases. Unmatched junction bases numbered 12, after V lost 3 bases and J lost 7 bases. The CDR3 is 14 amino acids. Germline CDR1 is GTSNPN and CDR2 is SVGIG (reference sequence). The CDR3 spells CAWRDTGQPREQYF. DNA for the CDR3: TGTGCCTGGAGGGATACGGGACAGCCGAGGGAGCAGTACTTC. Full variable domain (missing parts from reference TRBV30 and TRBJ2-7): SQTIHQWPATLVQPVGSPLSLECTVEGTSNPNLYWYRQAAGRGLQLLFYSVGIGQISSEVPQNLSASRPQDRQFILSSKKLLLSDSGFYLCAWRDTGQPREQYFGPGTRLTVT.

This chain uses TRBV5-4 with TRBJ1-1, with a weak D call TRBD1 (5 bases). The germline gives CDR1 SGHNT, CDR2 YYREEE (reference sequence). The V and J ends lost 4 bases and 7 bases respectively, with 11 bases between them. The CDR3 is made up of 12 amino acids. In DNA form, the CDR3 reads TGTGCCAGCAGCCGAGGACACGGTGAAGCTTTCTTT. It encodes CASSRGHGEAFF.

V and J are TRBV19 and TRBJ2-1; perhaps TRBD1 as D (5 bases). Germline CDR1 and CDR2: LNHDA and SQIVND (reference sequence). This CDR3 has 14 amino acids. V was trimmed by 1 base and J by 7 bases, leaving 11 bases between them. The CDR3 here is CASSIGGVANEQFF. CDR3 bases: TGTGCCAGTAGTATAGGGGGCGTCGCGAATGAGCAGTTCTTC.

The rearrangement uses TRBV9 and TRBJ2-7; 16 nucleotides match TRBD2. J lost 6 bases, V lost 2 bases, and 5 bases had no gene match. Germline V gene sequence: CDR1 SGDLS, CDR2 YYNGEE. The CDR3 runs to 16 residues. The DNA for the CDR3 is TGTGCCAGCAGCGTGGGACTAGCGGGGGGGCCGGGCGAGCAGTACTTC. It translates to CASSVGLAGGPGEQYF.

The chain is built from TRBV6-4 and TRBJ2-3, with 11 bases that match TRBD2. The CDR3 has 15 residues. CDR1 and CDR2 (germline): MRHNA, SNTAGT. The V gene end was trimmed by 3 bases and the J gene end by 1 base; junction bases not matched to a gene: 0. Written as DNA, the CDR3 is TGTGCCAGCAGTGAGACTAGCGGGGGCACAGATACGCAGTATTTT. Translated, it gives CASSETSGGTDTQYF.

The chain joins TRBV2 to TRBJ1-1; TRBD1 might be the D (6 bases). Germline V lookup: CDR1 SNHLY, CDR2 FYNNEI. The CDR3 contains 16 residues. Trimming removed 6 bases at V and 0 bases at J, with 17 bases between. This chain's CDR3 is CASSVPTGQMNTEAFF. The CDR3 DNA reads as TGTGCCAGCAGCGTCCCCACGGGACAAATGAACACTGAAGCTTTCTTT.

The V gene is TRBV7-2, the J gene TRBJ1-2; 8 bases agree with TRBD1. The CDR3 spans 13 residues. The trim removed 1 base at V and 8 bases at J, leaving 3 bases unmatched. Germline V gene data show CDR1 as SGHTA and CDR2 as FQGNSA. The CDR3: CASSLVRGQGYTF. The CDR3 region has the DNA TGTGCCAGCAGCTTAGTCAGGGGGCAGGGCTACACCTTC.